This T cell receptor beta chain was documented in a study of PD-L1 blockade in urothelial cancer. Study overall: About 90% of the roughly 29 patients were males with bladder-origin urothelial cancer. Median T cell yield per blood sample was 110,000 to 150,000 cells.

TCRdb keeps only in-frame clones here, not all; method: immunoSEQ multiplex PCR. Here the sample spans around 110,000 clones, around 90% being singletons. Time point of the sample: peripheral blood 6 weeks after treatment start. The cohort comprised individuals with locally advanced or metastatic urothelial carcinoma. Patients each gave 1 to 8 samples, pretreatment and on-treatment. The CDR3 loop spans 14 amino acids. Per germline, CDR1 SNHLY and CDR2 FYNNEI. V was clipped by 5 bases and J by 2 bases; unmatched bases: 1. The sample consisted of PBMCs, taken around atezolizumab (anti-PD-L1) treatment. This sequence joins TRBV2 and TRBJ2-1; 9 nucleotides agree with TRBD2. The receptor was derived from a man in his fifties or sixties with urothelial cancer. The CDR3 is CASSPSGAYNEQFF. The CDR3 DNA reads TGTGCCAGCAGTCCTAGCGGGGCCTACAATGAGCAGTTCTTC.